The clone carrying this T cell receptor beta chain was observed many times. Its antigen is unknown. A roughly 10 ml volume of fresh peripheral blood provided the PBMCs. The germline V gene encodes CDR1 MNHEY and CDR2 SVGEGT. The CDR3 length is 12 residues. With 6 bases removed from V and 7 bases from J, the gap between germline ends came to 12 bases. This record comes from a study of Graves' ophthalmopathy and Graves' hyperthyroidism. Across the study: Pretreatment peripheral blood was obtained at initial diagnosis. Broader study findings: The model flagged ophthalmopathy progression at more than 70% sensitivity and around 72% specificity.

Beta-chain TCR CDR3 regions were amplified from RNA transcripts. Scientists carried out first-round RT-PCR using HTBI primers and then a second-round multiplex PCR. MiXCR, run by TCRdb on the multiplex PCR reads, gives a single entry per CDR3 protein. Of over 500,000 distinct CDR3 sequences in the sample, about a fifth are singletons; the top ten hold around 7%. This chain links TRBV6-2 or TRBV6-3 with TRBJ1-1; D might be TRBD1 (5 bases). This sequence was found in a woman aged 18-35 years with stable Graves' hyperthyroidism. Some clones in this sample may be carry-over from other donors' samples. Sequencing input: peripheral blood. The CDR3 coding sequence is TGTGCCAGCAGAGAGGGGTCCGGTGAAGCTTTCTTT. Protein: CASREGSGEAFF.